Listed here are 15 T cell receptor beta chains from one sample, sequenced in a study of T cells after yellow fever vaccination. TCRdb re-called the 5' RACE reads through MiXCR, storing one row per CDR3 protein. The data show 360,000 or so distinct CDR3 sequences, 11% seen once. Sequences were derived from PBMCs, sampled on the day of the first yellow fever vaccination. These receptors came from a man in his late teens or twenties who received the YFV17D yellow fever vaccine.

V and J are TRBV15 and TRBJ1-6; possible D gene TRBD1, 6 bases. The V end lost 0 bases, the J end lost 10 bases, and 16 bases lay between the germline ends. This CDR3 spans 16 amino acids. Germline CDR1 LNHNV, CDR2 YYDKDF (reference sequence). The CDR3, as DNA: TGTGCCACCAGCAGAGATCTTGCAGGGGAGGGATCACCCCTCCACTTT. Amino acid sequence: CATSRDLAGEGSPLHF.

The V gene is TRBV5-5, the J gene TRBJ1-2, with a tentative D call TRBD1 (6 bases). The germline V gene encodes CDR1 SGHKS and CDR2 YYEKEE (reference sequence). With 2 bases removed from V and 6 bases from J, the gap between germline ends came to 11 bases. This CDR3 spans 13 amino acids. DNA for the CDR3: TGTGCCAGCAGCTTAAATCGGACAGATGGCTACACCTTC. As protein: CASSLNRTDGYTF.

This clonotype was counted a few times. CDR3 residues: CASSVGGSSNSPLHF. The CDR3 region has the DNA TGTGCCAGCAGCGTGGGAGGTTCGAGTAATTCACCCCTCCACTTT. V gene TRBV9 combines with J gene TRBJ1-6; D is unresolved. V was shortened by 2 bases and J by 6 bases, with 12 bases between the two germline ends. Per germline, CDR1 SGDLS and CDR2 YYNGEE. The CDR3 is 15 amino acids. The whole variable domain, remainder taken from reference TRBV9 and TRBJ1-6, is DSGVTQTPKHLITATGQRVTLRCSPRSGDLSVYWYQQSLDQGLQFLIQYYNGEERAKGNILERFSAQQFPDLHSELNLSSLELGDSALYFCASSVGGSSNSPLHFGNGTRLTVT.

This chain joins TRBV7-9 and TRBJ1-6; a possible D gene is TRBD1 (5 bases). Germline values: CDR1 SEHNR, CDR2 FQNEAQ (reference sequence). CDR3 length: 13 amino acids. The V gene lost 8 bases and the J gene lost 10 bases, with 15 bases spanning the gap. This CDR3 reads CASSGDRGSPLHF. The DNA for the CDR3 is TGTGCCAGCTCTGGGGACCGTGGGTCACCCCTCCACTTT.

Ten or more counts support this clonotype. The J gene is TRBJ2-1, the V gene TRBV2; weak D call: TRBD1 (5 bases). This CDR3 is built from 15 residues. Trimming removed 2 bases from V and 1 base from J, with 9 bases in between. Germline V CDR1 and CDR2: SNHLY, FYNNEI. The CDR3 DNA reads as TGTGCCAGCAGTGAACAGGGCTATTCCTACAATGAGCAGTTCTTC. Its protein is CASSEQGYSYNEQFF.

This clonotype appeared a few times. The genes are TRBV12-3 or TRBV12-4 and TRBJ2-3; no clear D. V lost 3 bases, J lost 2 bases, and 9 bases lay in between. This CDR3 has 14 residues. The CDR3 DNA sequence: TGTGCCAGCAGTTTTGGTCCAAACACAGATACGCAGTATTTT. It yields the protein CASSFGPNTDTQYF.

This clonotype has a handful of counts. The CDR3 DNA reads TGTGCCACCAGTGATCAACTAGGTGAGCAGTTCTTC. Its protein product is CATSDQLGEQFF. This chain joins TRBV24-1 and TRBJ2-1; D is perhaps TRBD2 (5 bases). V shed 3 bases and J shed 9 bases, with 8 bases lying between them. Germline CDR1 reads KGHDR; CDR2 reads SFDVKD. This CDR3 contains 12 residues.

A note on this clonotype: A read error may account for a junction end that differs from germline. V and J are TRBV4-3 and TRBJ1-1; 10 nucleotides align to TRBD1. Germline V CDR1 and CDR2: LGHNA, YSLEER. The CDR3 contains 16 residues. The DNA of the CDR3 is TGCACCAGCAGCGCCTCGACAGGGGGCCGGGGCACTGAAGCTTTCTTT. This codes for CTSSASTGGRGTEAFF.

The CDR3 spells CASSHPSRTSGGSAYNEQFF. CDR3 nucleotides: TGCGCCAGCAGCCACCCCTCGCGGACTAGCGGGGGCTCCGCCTACAATGAGCAGTTCTTC. The V gene is TRBV5-1, the J gene TRBJ2-1; 13 bases are shared with TRBD2. Unmatched junction bases numbered 15, after V lost 4 bases and J lost 2 bases. CDR1 and CDR2 (germline): SGHRS, YFSETQ. This CDR3 has 20 residues.

The chain links TRBV4-2 to TRBJ1-4; 9 bases line up with TRBD1. The CDR3 sequence is 15 residues long. Germline assignment: CDR1 LGHNA and CDR2 YNFKEQ. Trimming took 2 bases from V and 8 from J; bases not matched to a gene: 6. The CDR3 DNA reads as TGTGCCAGCAGCCAATGGGACAGGGCAGGAGAAAAACTGTTTTTT. Protein: CASSQWDRAGEKLFF.

This clonotype occurred a few times. V and J are TRBV12-3 or TRBV12-4 and TRBJ2-1; 11 bases match TRBD1. The CDR3 loop spans 17 amino acids. V was pared by 8 bases and J by 2 bases, with 11 bases of the junction left unmatched. DNA for the CDR3: TGTGCCAGCCTCGGGACAGGGGGTCCAGGAACCTACAATGAGCAGTTCTTC. Its protein is CASLGTGGPGTYNEQFF.

This clonotype was seen only a few times. The rearrangement joins TRBV29-1 to TRBJ2-4; D not certain. Trimming stripped 0 bases from V and 0 bases from J, with 9 bases between. CDR1 and CDR2 from the germline V gene are SQVTM and ANQGSEA. The CDR3 extends over 15 amino acids. CDR3 nucleotide sequence: TGCAGCGTTGAAGATTGGGCCTTAGCCAAAAACATTCAGTACTTC. It codes for CSVEDWALAKNIQYF.

This clonotype was seen more than once but under ten times. The gene calls are TRBV20-1 and TRBJ1-1; D perhaps matches TRBD1 (5 bases). Trimming left V 0 bases short and J 5 bases short, with 10 bases between. Germline values: CDR1 DFQATT, CDR2 SNEGSKA (reference sequence). The CDR3 consists of 13 residues. The CDR3 coding sequence is TGCAGTGCTAGAGAGACAGTTACAACTGAAGCTTTCTTT. Residues: CSARETVTTEAFF.

The V gene is TRBV27, the J gene TRBJ1-1; 8 positions match TRBD1. Unmatched junction bases numbered 8, after V lost 3 bases and J lost 8 bases. The CDR3 covers 14 residues. Looked up from germline, CDR1 is MNHEY and CDR2 is SMNVEV (reference sequence). This chain's CDR3 is CASSFIGQGREAFF. CDR3 sequence (DNA): TGTGCCAGCAGTTTCATTGGACAGGGCCGAGAAGCTTTCTTT.

This clonotype was picked up a small number of times. This CDR3 reads CAWSSEEDYGYTF. In DNA form, the CDR3 reads TGTGCCTGGAGTTCAGAGGAGGACTATGGCTACACCTTC. V usage is TRBV30 and J usage is TRBJ1-2; D is uncertain. The germline V and J ends were trimmed by 2 bases and 3 bases, with 10 bases remaining between them. Germline assignment: CDR1 GTSNPN and CDR2 SVGIG (reference sequence). This CDR3 is 13 amino acids long.